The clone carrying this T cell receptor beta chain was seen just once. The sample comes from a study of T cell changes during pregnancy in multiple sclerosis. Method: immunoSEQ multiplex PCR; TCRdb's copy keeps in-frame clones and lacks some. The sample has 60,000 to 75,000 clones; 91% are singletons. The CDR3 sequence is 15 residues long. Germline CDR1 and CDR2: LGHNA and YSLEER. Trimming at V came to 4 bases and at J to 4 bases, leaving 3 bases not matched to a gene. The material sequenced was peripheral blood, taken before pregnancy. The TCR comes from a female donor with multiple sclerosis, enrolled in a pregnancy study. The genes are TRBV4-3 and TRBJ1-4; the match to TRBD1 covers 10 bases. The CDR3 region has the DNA TGCGCCAGCAGCCCGACAGGGGGCGTTAATGAAAAACTGTTTTTT. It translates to CASSPTGGVNEKLFF.